Below, one TCR beta chain is given with its context. Antigen: not known. Sequenced material consisted of expressed TCRB transcripts (all of the isolated RNA was reverse transcribed). TCRdb's copy holds only in-frame clones and misses some; the assay was immunoSEQ multiplex PCR. The profile shows around 140,000 clones, 8.5% to 12% of them singletons. The CDR3 runs to 14 residues. With 4 bases removed from V and 4 bases from J, the gap between germline ends came to 15 bases. The germline gives CDR1 SGHRS, CDR2 YFSETQ. Sorted populations all exceeded 98% purity. This sample was taken from a study of beta chain features in type 1 diabetes. Study-level findings and limits: Type 1 diabetes patients had fewer VDJ junction insertions and more deletions.

The chain combines TRBV5-1 with TRBJ2-7; a weak D match, TRBD2 (5 bases). The source of this sequence is a man aged 18 to 35 in good health. What was sequenced was naive CD4+ T cells from blood. CDR3 coding DNA: TGCGCCAGCAGCACCCGGACTGAGGAGTACGAGCAGTACTTC. As protein: CASSTRTEEYEQYF.